Presented here are 14 T cell receptor beta chains from one specimen sequenced in a study of post-analysis software for immune sequencing data. The study, taken as a whole, reports: Patients carried several TRBV segments more frequently than controls did, and TRBV5-6, TRBV5-1 and TRBV20-1 were among them.

Built from TCR beta cDNA, the libraries had unique molecular identifiers in them. TCRdb redid the calling of the PCR reads with MiXCR, one entry per CDR3 protein. The data hold 380,000 or so distinct CDR3 sequences, with about a third observed a single time. These receptors' targets are unknown. The sequencing sample was made of blood. The origin of the receptors is a girl under 18 with multiple sclerosis.

The rearrangement links TRBV9 to TRBJ1-3; 9 nucleotides agree with TRBD1. The CDR3 totals 15 residues. Germline V gene sequence: CDR1 SGDLS, CDR2 YYNGEE. The V and J ends lost 3 bases and 3 bases, in that order; junction bases with no gene match: 4. CDR3 sequence reads: CASSARTGDGNTIYF. In DNA, the CDR3 is TGTGCCAGCAGCGCCCGGACAGGGGATGGAAACACCATATATTTT.

This clonotype showed up just a few times. The chain combines TRBV5-1 with TRBJ1-4; 9 nucleotides agree with TRBD1. J gave up 4 bases and V 4 bases, and 5 bases lay outside the gene matches. In germline, CDR1 is SGHRS, CDR2 YFSETQ. The CDR3 has 15 residues. CDR3 amino acids: CASSLRTGVNEKLFF. CDR3 DNA: TGCGCCAGCAGCCTACGGACAGGGGTTAATGAAAAACTGTTTTTT.

The J gene is TRBJ1-5, the V gene TRBV12-3 or TRBV12-4; D is unclear. The V and J ends lost 6 bases and 5 bases respectively, with 8 bases between them. There are 12 residues in the CDR3. Written as DNA, the CDR3 is TGTGCCAGCAGGGGAGGATATCAGCCCCAGCATTTT. Translating it yields CASRGGYQPQHF.

This clonotype has just a few counts. V gene TRBV7-2 combines with J gene TRBJ2-3; perhaps TRBD2 as D (5 bases). CDR3 length equals 15 residues. Trimming took off 6 bases at V and 1 base at J, with 14 bases between the two ends. Germline CDR1 and CDR2: SGHTA and FQGNSA. The CDR3 spells CASSPWGSGTDTQYF. The CDR3 DNA reads as TGTGCCAGCAGTCCTTGGGGTAGCGGCACAGATACGCAGTATTTT.

This clonotype was detected only a few times. This chain joins TRBV5-1 and TRBJ2-1, with D possibly being TRBD1 (6 bases). V lost 3 bases, J lost 0 bases, and 19 bases lay in between. Germline V gene data show CDR1 as SGHRS and CDR2 as YFSETQ. The CDR3 extends over 18 amino acids. CDR3 sequence (DNA): TGCGCCAGCAGCTCGAGTCCCGGGACATCTCTCTCCTACAATGAGCAGTTCTTC. Encoded protein: CASSSSPGTSLSYNEQFF.

CDR3 DNA: TGTGCCAGCAGTGCCCTAGGGGACACCGAGGGAAAACTGTTTTTT. It codes for CASSALGDTEGKLFF. The chain has TRBV2 and TRBJ1-4, with D possibly TRBD1 on 6 matching bases. V lost 4 bases, J lost 10 bases, and 19 bases lay in between. Germline V gene sequence: CDR1 SNHLY, CDR2 FYNNEI. This CDR3 has 15 residues.

A few counts support this clonotype. V usage is TRBV10-3 and J usage is TRBJ2-7, with 12 nucleotides matching TRBD2. CDR1 is ENHRY, CDR2 SYGVKD, per germline. The CDR3 spans 16 residues. Unmatched junction bases numbered 12, after V lost 6 bases and J lost 6 bases. CDR3 protein: CAISPTSGGSRGEQYF. The CDR3, as DNA: TGTGCCATCAGCCCGACTAGCGGGGGAAGTCGCGGCGAGCAGTACTTC.

This clonotype was counted many times. The chain carries TRBV7-2 and TRBJ2-6, with D unresolved. With 5 bases removed from V and 4 bases from J, the gap between germline ends came to 6 bases. Germline loops: CDR1 SGHTA, CDR2 FQGNSA. The CDR3 runs 13 residues. CDR3 bases: TGTGCCAGCAGCCGAGGAGGGGCCAACGTCCTGACTTTC. Protein sequence: CASSRGGANVLTF.

V is TRBV18 and J is TRBJ2-5; no clear D. Deletions cut 3 bases from V and 0 bases from J, with 5 bases between. Looked up from germline, CDR1 is KGHSH and CDR2 is LQKENI. CDR3 size: 13 residues. The CDR3 loop reads CASSPPNQETQYF. In nucleotides, the CDR3 is TGTGCCAGCTCACCGCCGAACCAAGAGACCCAGTACTTC.

V and J are TRBV4-1 and TRBJ2-7; no reliable D call. The CDR3 is made up of 15 amino acids. CDR1 and CDR2 from the germline V gene are MGHRA and YSYEKL. The V end lost 2 bases, the J end lost 2 bases, and 13 bases lay between the germline ends. The CDR3: CASSQTRTAAYEQYF. The CDR3 DNA follows: TGCGCCAGCAGCCAAACCCGAACGGCCGCCTACGAGCAGTACTTC.

The chain joins TRBV6-6 to TRBJ2-5; the D is unclear. The CDR3 runs to 14 residues. Germline CDR1 and CDR2: MNHNY and SVGAGI (reference sequence). V dropped 2 bases and J dropped 4 bases, with 11 bases sitting between them. The CDR3 DNA follows: TGTGCCAGCAGTTACCTTAGGGTCGGAGAGACCCAGTACTTC. Its protein is CASSYLRVGETQYF.

This clonotype was seen only a few times. The chain is built from TRBV9 and TRBJ2-3; 14 positions agree with TRBD2. CDR1 is SGDLS, CDR2 YYNGEE, per germline. V shed 4 bases, J shed 5 bases, and the junction held 6 bases outside the gene matches. The CDR3 is 16 amino acids. CDR3 in DNA: TGTGCCAGCAGCAAGGGACTAGCGGGGGACCTAGATACGCAGTATTTT. It is translated as CASSKGLAGDLDTQYF.

This clonotype occurred many times. This chain uses TRBV20-1 with TRBJ1-4; 7 bases match TRBD1. Germline V gene data show CDR1 as DFQATT and CDR2 as SNEGSKA (reference sequence). The CDR3 loop spans 15 amino acids. V dropped 0 bases and J dropped 0; count of bases not matched to a gene: 1. This CDR3 is CSARDRGSTNEKLFF. The CDR3, as DNA: TGCAGTGCTAGAGACAGGGGGTCAACTAATGAAAAACTGTTTTTT.

The genes are TRBV20-1 and TRBJ2-1; no reliable D call. Trimming removed 1 base at V and 8 bases at J, with 15 bases between. The CDR3 is 14 residues long. The germline V gene has CDR1 DFQATT and CDR2 SNEGSKA (reference sequence). In nucleotides, the CDR3 is TGCAGTGCTAGAGCAACATTGAGTTACGATGAGCAGTTCTTC. Translating it yields CSARATLSYDEQFF.